Described below is a single T cell receptor beta chain sequence and its context. The data stem from a study of OX40 agonist ivuxolimab in advanced cancers. The CDR3 is made up of 15 amino acids. Trimming removed 5 bases at V and 2 bases at J, with 13 bases between. Looked up from germline, CDR1 is SGHVS and CDR2 is FQNEAQ. The protocol was immunoSEQ multiplex PCR, while the TCRdb copy is restricted to in-frame clones and leaves out a portion. The sample records about 15,000 clones, about three quarters being singletons. This chain connects TRBV7-8 to TRBJ1-3, with D perhaps matching TRBD1 (6 bases). The sample consisted of CD4+ or CD8+ T cells sorted from blood, taken in a trial of the OX40 agonist ivuxolimab. The receptor comes from an adult with an advanced solid tumor such as melanoma, head and neck, liver or kidney cancer. Here the CDR3 reads CASSPTGTPGNTIYF. The CDR3, as DNA: TGTGCCAGCAGCCCGACCGGGACACCTGGAAACACCATATATTTT.